Below are 28 T cell receptor beta chains sequenced from a single sample in a study of T cell repertoires in cytomegalovirus infection. Each CDR3 protein is one row after TCRdb ran MiXCR on the reads. The sample contains 560,000 or so distinct CDR3 sequences, 15% to 20% of which appear only once. Sequenced sample: CD8+ T cells from PBMCs. These receptors were obtained from a human donor in good health (CMV status not recorded). Some clones in this sample may be carry-over from other donors' samples.

V gene TRBV11-2 combines with J gene TRBJ2-3; D might be TRBD2 (6 bases). With 0 bases removed from V and 0 bases from J, the gap between germline ends came to 19 bases. The length of the CDR3 is 19 residues. Germline assignment: CDR1 SGHAT and CDR2 FQNNGV. CDR3 residues: CASSLDWREAPLSTDTQYF. Here the CDR3 DNA reads TGTGCCAGCAGCTTAGATTGGAGGGAGGCCCCATTGAGCACAGATACGCAGTATTTT.

The chain combines TRBV7-9 with TRBJ1-1, with a possible D match to TRBD1 (6 bases). V was shortened by 1 base and J by 1 base, with 10 bases between the two germline ends. This CDR3 is built from 15 residues. The germline V gene encodes CDR1 SEHNR and CDR2 FQNEAQ (reference sequence). Written as DNA, the CDR3 is TGTGCCAGCAGCTTAGTTGGGACAAAGAACACTGAAGCTTTCTTT. Its protein product is CASSLVGTKNTEAFF.

This clonotype showed up many times. The rearrangement uses TRBV7-9 and TRBJ2-1, with 7 bases fitting TRBD1. The germline V gene has CDR1 SEHNR and CDR2 FQNEAQ (reference sequence). The CDR3 sequence is 18 residues long. After removal of 2 bases from V and 4 bases from J, the junction contained 14 bases not matched to a gene. The CDR3 here is CASSLLADREIDYNEQFF. For the CDR3, the DNA is TGTGCCAGCAGCTTATTAGCCGACAGGGAAATAGATTACAATGAGCAGTTCTTC.

This clonotype has a handful of counts. This chain joins TRBV5-5 and TRBJ2-6, with 7 bases aligning to TRBD1. This CDR3 spans 16 amino acids. Trimming took 4 bases from V and 0 from J; bases not matched to a gene: 4. Germline V gene lookup returns CDR1 SGHKS and CDR2 YYEKEE (reference sequence). This chain's CDR3 is CASSPQGSSGANVLTF. The DNA of the CDR3 is TGTGCCAGCAGCCCACAGGGGAGCTCTGGGGCCAACGTCCTGACTTTC.

The rearrangement links TRBV6-5 to TRBJ1-5; 7 bases map to TRBD1. J was trimmed by 9 bases and V by 4 bases; bases with no gene match: 12. Germline assignment: CDR1 MNHEY and CDR2 SVGAGI. CDR3 length: 15 residues. The CDR3 nucleotides read TGTGCCAGCAGTTCGGACAGGATGGCGGGGCGGCCCCAGCATTTT. Translation: CASSSDRMAGRPQHF.

This clonotype occurred many times. The chain recombines TRBV7-8 with TRBJ2-1; TRBD2 aligns across 7 bases. CDR3 size: 15 residues. In germline, CDR1 is SGHVS, CDR2 FQNEAQ. Germline trimming cut 5 bases from V and 4 bases from J; bases unmatched to any gene: 8. The CDR3 is CASSPPGTIYNEQFF. DNA of the CDR3: TGTGCCAGCAGCCCTCCCGGGACTATTTACAATGAGCAGTTCTTC.

This clonotype was found many times. The J gene is TRBJ2-7, the V gene TRBV7-9; 8 bases line up with TRBD1. Germline V CDR1 and CDR2: SEHNR, FQNEAQ (reference sequence). The V and J ends lost 5 bases and 3 bases, in that order; junction bases with no gene match: 9. The CDR3 is made up of 15 amino acids. Written as DNA, the CDR3 is TGTGCCAGCAGCCGTGACAGGGGAACCGTCTACGAGCAGTACTTC. Protein sequence: CASSRDRGTVYEQYF.

In this sample, this clonotype turned up many times. The gene calls are TRBV28 and TRBJ2-3; 7 bases line up with TRBD2. V gave up 7 bases and J gave up 2 bases; unmatched junction bases: 12. CDR3 length equals 16 residues. The germline gives CDR1 MDHEN, CDR2 SYDVKM. The DNA for the CDR3 is TGTGCCAGCAACCTTCTAGCGGAACGTCACACAGATACGCAGTATTTT. It yields the protein CASNLLAERHTDTQYF.

The chain has TRBV25-1 and TRBJ2-1; a weak D match, TRBD1 (6 bases). Looked up from germline, CDR1 is MGHDK and CDR2 is SYGVNS. V was pared by 4 bases and J by 8 bases, with 21 bases between. The CDR3 totals 16 residues. CDR3 in DNA: TGTGCCAGCAGTGCTCCAGGGGAGAGTGCCCAATATGAGCAGTTCTTC. This codes for CASSAPGESAQYEQFF. Drawing the rest from reference TRBV25-1 and TRBJ2-1, the complete variable domain is EADIYQTPRYLVIGTGKKITLECSQTMGHDKMYWYQQDPGMELHLIHYSYGVNSTEKGDLSSESTVSRIRTEHFPLTLESARPSHTSQYLCASSAPGESAQYEQFFGPGTRLTVL.

In this sample, this clonotype turned up many times. J is TRBJ1-4 and V is TRBV27, with 7 nucleotides matching TRBD1. The germline gives CDR1 MNHEY, CDR2 SMNVEV (reference sequence). The CDR3 loop spans 13 amino acids. V shed 4 bases and J 5 bases; nucleotides not matched to a gene: 1. The CDR3, as DNA: TGTGCCAGCAGTTGGGGACAGAATGAAAAACTGTTTTTT. Translating it yields CASSWGQNEKLFF.

In this sample, this clonotype turned up a few times. The V gene is TRBV4-1, the J gene TRBJ1-1; the D is unclear. Germline V gene data show CDR1 as MGHRA and CDR2 as YSYEKL. Trimming pared 3 bases from V and 5 bases from J, leaving 28 bases between. This CDR3 comprises 19 residues. DNA of the CDR3: TGCGCCAGCAGCCACGAGTATGGGATAGGGCCCCGAGGGAGGACTGAAGCTTTCTTT. Protein sequence: CASSHEYGIGPRGRTEAFF.

On this clonotype: This is likely a read error, given that the CDR3 carries no conserved phenylalanine or tryptophan at its end. V gene TRBV19 combines with J gene TRBJ2-1; perhaps TRBD2 as D (6 bases). CDR1 and CDR2 (germline): LNHDA, SQIVND (reference sequence). The CDR3 runs to 14 residues. Here the CDR3 DNA reads TGTGCCAGTAGATGGGGGGACCACAACAAGGAGCAGTTCTTA. As protein: CASRWGDHNKEQFL.

The chain employs TRBV9 and TRBJ2-7; 8 bases align to TRBD2. CDR1 SGDLS and CDR2 YYNGEE come from the germline V gene. The CDR3 is 15 residues long. V trimming: 0 bases; J trimming: 5 bases; junction bases outside the gene matches: 7. The CDR3 sequence: CASSVASGGVDEQYF. The CDR3 nucleotides read TGTGCCAGCAGCGTAGCAAGCGGGGGTGTCGACGAGCAGTACTTC.

This clonotype occurred many times. V usage is TRBV7-2 and J usage is TRBJ1-1; D not certain. CDR1 and CDR2 from the germline V gene are SGHTA and FQGNSA. Trimming removed 1 base from V and 2 bases from J, with 14 bases in between. CDR3 length: 16 residues. CDR3 region: CASSLEGNHPNTEAFF. The CDR3 nucleotides read TGTGCCAGCAGCTTAGAGGGAAATCATCCCAACACTGAAGCTTTCTTT.

This clonotype was recorded a few times. In nucleotides, the CDR3 is TGCGCCAGCAGCTTGACCACCGGCGGTCTCACAGATACGCAGTATTTT. Protein: CASSLTTGGLTDTQYF. The V call is TRBV5-1, the J call TRBJ2-3, with D uncertain. With 1 base removed from V and 2 bases from J, the gap between germline ends came to 14 bases. This CDR3 has 16 amino acids. Germline CDR1 and CDR2: SGHRS and YFSETQ.

This clonotype has a handful of counts. The rearrangement links TRBV6-2 or TRBV6-3 to TRBJ2-7; TRBD1 might be the D (6 bases). This CDR3 has 13 amino acids. Germline-derived CDR1 and CDR2 are MNHEY and SVGEGT. Trimming took 3 bases from V and 6 from J, leaving 12 bases between them. Here the CDR3 reads CASSYPLGGEQYF. DNA of the CDR3: TGTGCCAGCAGTTATCCCCTAGGGGGCGAGCAGTACTTC.

As regards this clonotype: The junction and the germline gene differ at one end; a read error may be behind it. The gene calls are TRBV6-6 and TRBJ1-5; 9 bases line up with TRBD1. Germline lookup yields CDR1 MNHNY and CDR2 SVGAGI (reference sequence). The CDR3 loop spans 17 amino acids. This CDR3 reads CASSYSPGTGSNQLQHF. As DNA, the CDR3 is TGTGCCAGCAGTTACTCCCCCGGGACAGGGAGCAATCAGCTCCAGCATTTT.

V gene TRBV13 combines with J gene TRBJ2-1, with D perhaps TRBD2 (5 bases). V shed 2 bases and J shed 8 bases, with 25 bases lying between them. The V gene's germline CDR1 is PRHDT and CDR2 FYEKMQ (reference sequence). The CDR3 has 18 amino acids. CDR3 DNA sequence: TGTGCCAGCAGCTTAAAAAGGGAGCCTGAAGGCTGGTTTGATGAGCAGTTCTTC. This codes for CASSLKREPEGWFDEQFF.

This clonotype was counted at least ten times. This rearrangement joins TRBV7-8 to TRBJ2-1; 11 bases are shared with TRBD2. J gave up 7 bases and V 4 bases, and 3 bases lay outside the gene matches. In germline, CDR1 is SGHVS, CDR2 FQNEAQ. The CDR3 has 14 amino acids. CDR3 DNA sequence: TGTGCCAGCAGCTCACGGACTAGCGGGAATGAGCAGTTCTTC. It is translated as CASSSRTSGNEQFF.

This clonotype was seen at least ten times. The chain has TRBV7-9 and TRBJ2-1, with D perhaps being TRBD1 or TRBD2 (5 bases each). The CDR3 has 13 residues. Germline V gene sequence: CDR1 SEHNR, CDR2 FQNEAQ (reference sequence). With 0 bases removed from V and 5 bases from J, the gap between germline ends came to 5 bases. The CDR3 bases are TGTGCCAGCAGCTTAGCGGGGGACAATGAGCAGTTCTTC. Encoded protein: CASSLAGDNEQFF.

This clonotype was counted only a few times. The V call is TRBV6-6, the J call TRBJ2-1; D remains ambiguous. The CDR3 is made up of 15 amino acids. From germline, CDR1 is MNHNY and CDR2 SVGAGI (reference sequence). V was clipped by 0 bases and J by 1 base, with 7 bases between them. For the CDR3, the DNA is TGTGCCAGCAGTTACTCGATTGGATCCTACAATGAGCAGTTCTTC. It yields the protein CASSYSIGSYNEQFF.

CDR3 sequence: CASSQVGSVWGGRNGEGYNEQFF. The DNA for the CDR3 is TGTGCCAGCAGCCAAGTCGGTTCGGTGTGGGGCGGGAGGAATGGAGAGGGCTACAATGAGCAGTTCTTC. The chain employs TRBV3-1 and TRBJ2-1; 8 bases line up with TRBD2. This CDR3 is built from 23 residues. CDR1 is LGHDT and CDR2 is YNNKEL in the germline V gene (reference sequence). The junction had 26 bases not matched to a gene; V was cut back by 1 base and J by 3 bases.

The table lists this clonotype with a few counts. The rearrangement uses TRBV5-6 and TRBJ1-2; possibly TRBD1 for D (6 bases). Germline V CDR1 and CDR2: SGHDT, YYEEEE. The V and J ends lost 4 bases and 0 bases respectively, with 28 bases between them. The CDR3 has 20 residues. CDR3 coding DNA: TGTGCCAGCAGCCGAGAAAGTGTCCTTACAGGGATTTGGGCTAACTATGGCTACACCTTC. Its translation: CASSRESVLTGIWANYGYTF.

This clonotype was recorded many times. The chain combines TRBV7-2 with TRBJ2-2; 9 nucleotides align to TRBD1. Germline V gene data show CDR1 as SGHTA and CDR2 as FQGNSA. Trimming took 5 bases from V and 7 from J; bases not matched to a gene: 11. This CDR3 spans 16 amino acids. CDR3 bases: TGTGCCAGCAGCCTCCTGGGACAGGGAGGGGGCGGGGAGCTGTTTTTT. The encoded protein is CASSLLGQGGGGELFF. Variable domain in full (rest from reference TRBV7-2 and TRBJ2-2): GAGVSQSPSNKVTEKGKDVELRCDPISGHTALYWYRQSLGQGLEFLIYFQGNSAPDKSGLPSDRFSAERTGGSVSTLTIQRTQQEDSAVYLCASSLLGQGGGGELFFGEGSRLTVL.

This clonotype turned up a few times. The V and J genes are TRBV6-2 or TRBV6-3 and TRBJ1-5, with D perhaps TRBD1 (5 bases). Trimming removed 6 bases at V and 1 base at J, with 19 bases between. CDR1 MNHEY and CDR2 SVGEGT come from the germline V gene. This CDR3 has 17 residues. The CDR3 coding sequence is TGTGCCAGCAGCCCGGGGGTGGGGATATTGAGCAATCAGCCCCAGCATTTT. It specifies CASSPGVGILSNQPQHF.

The V gene is TRBV12-3 or TRBV12-4, the J gene TRBJ2-1; TRBD1 agrees at 8 bases. This CDR3 spans 14 amino acids. Trimming at V came to 3 bases and at J to 8 bases, leaving 6 bases not matched to a gene. The chain's CDR3 is CASSLRAGGDEQFF. The CDR3 DNA sequence: TGTGCCAGCAGTTTGAGGGCAGGGGGCGATGAGCAGTTCTTC.

This clonotype was counted at least ten times. The J gene is TRBJ2-7, the V gene TRBV7-9; no clear D gene. The germline CDR1 and CDR2 sequences are SEHNR and FQNEAQ (reference sequence). V dropped 1 base and J dropped 4 bases, with 14 bases sitting between them. The CDR3 contains 15 residues. CDR3 residues: CASSLETRAAYEQYF. The CDR3 region has the DNA TGTGCCAGCAGCTTAGAAACAAGGGCAGCTTACGAGCAGTACTTC.

This clonotype occurred many times. The chain uses TRBV11-2 and TRBJ2-7; no firm D call. This CDR3 comprises 13 residues. Between the trimmed V and J ends, which lost 3 bases and 2 bases, there was a span of 8 bases. The germline V gene has CDR1 SGHAT and CDR2 FQNNGV. The chain's CDR3 is CASSLRKAYEQYF. CDR3 nucleotides: TGTGCCAGCAGCTTGAGGAAGGCCTACGAGCAGTACTTC.